This T cell receptor (beta chain) originates from a study of response to subunit inactivated influenza vaccine. The V gene's germline CDR1 is SGHTA and CDR2 FQGNSA. Trimming stripped 6 bases from V and 13 bases from J, with 16 bases between. This CDR3 contains 12 residues. In TCRdb, the RT-PCR reads were re-called with MiXCR into one record per CDR3 protein. The data show approximately 500,000 distinct CDR3 sequences, about 15% seen once. Notes on this clonotype: The antigen is undetermined.

Study observations and caveats: The authors put forward the suggestion that each seasonal influenza vaccination may bring in only a limited number of new T cells.

The clonotype comes from a man aged 50 or older who received an inactivated influenza vaccine. This chain connects TRBV7-2 to TRBJ2-4; D is ambiguous. The input for sequencing was PBMCs from blood, taken 11 to 12 days after vaccination. CDR3 DNA: TGTGCCAGCAGTTTTGCCGGACGGCGACAGTACTTC. Residues: CASSFAGRRQYF.